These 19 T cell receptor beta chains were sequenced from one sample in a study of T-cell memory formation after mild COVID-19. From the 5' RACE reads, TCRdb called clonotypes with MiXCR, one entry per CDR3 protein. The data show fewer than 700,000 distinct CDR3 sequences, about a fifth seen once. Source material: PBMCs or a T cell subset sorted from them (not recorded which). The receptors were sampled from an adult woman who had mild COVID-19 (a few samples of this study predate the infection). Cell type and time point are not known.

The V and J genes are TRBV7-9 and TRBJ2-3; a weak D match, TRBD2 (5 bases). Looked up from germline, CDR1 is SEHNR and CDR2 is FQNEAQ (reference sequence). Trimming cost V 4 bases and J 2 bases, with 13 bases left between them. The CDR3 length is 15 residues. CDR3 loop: CASSSGSFFTDTQYF. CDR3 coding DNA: TGTGCCAGCAGCTCGGGGAGCTTTTTCACAGATACGCAGTATTTT.

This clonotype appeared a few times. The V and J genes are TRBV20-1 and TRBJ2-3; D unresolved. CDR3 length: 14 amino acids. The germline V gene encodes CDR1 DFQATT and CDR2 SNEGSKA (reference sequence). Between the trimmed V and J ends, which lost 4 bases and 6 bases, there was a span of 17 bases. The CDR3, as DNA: TGCAGTGCTACCCCGGGCCCAGCAAAGGATACGCAGTATTTT. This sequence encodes CSATPGPAKDTQYF.

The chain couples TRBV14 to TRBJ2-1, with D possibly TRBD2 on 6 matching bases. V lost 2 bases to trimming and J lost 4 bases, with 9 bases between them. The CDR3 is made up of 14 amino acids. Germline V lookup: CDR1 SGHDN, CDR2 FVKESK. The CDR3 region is CASSQRLGYNEQFF. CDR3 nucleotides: TGTGCCAGCAGCCAACGACTAGGGTACAATGAGCAGTTCTTC.

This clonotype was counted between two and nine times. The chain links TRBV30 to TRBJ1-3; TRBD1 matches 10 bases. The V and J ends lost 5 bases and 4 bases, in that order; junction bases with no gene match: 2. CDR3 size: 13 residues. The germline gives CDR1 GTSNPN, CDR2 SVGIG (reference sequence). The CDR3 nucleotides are TGTGCCTGGGACAGGGGGCAAGGAAACACCATATATTTT. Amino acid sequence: CAWDRGQGNTIYF.

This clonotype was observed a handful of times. CDR3 amino acids: CASSLERTTDTQYF. The CDR3, as DNA: TGTGCCAGCAGCTTAGAGCGGACCACAGATACGCAGTATTTT. V and J are TRBV11-2 and TRBJ2-3, with D unclear. This CDR3 region has 14 residues. The germline V and J ends were trimmed by 0 bases and 2 bases, with 6 bases remaining between them. Germline lookup yields CDR1 SGHAT and CDR2 FQNNGV.

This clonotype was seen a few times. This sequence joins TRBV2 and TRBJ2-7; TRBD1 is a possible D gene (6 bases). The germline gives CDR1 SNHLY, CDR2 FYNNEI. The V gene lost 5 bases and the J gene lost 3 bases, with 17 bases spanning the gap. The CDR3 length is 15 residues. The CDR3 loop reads CASSPGTLGNYEQYF. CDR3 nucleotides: TGTGCCAGCAGTCCCGGGACATTGGGGAACTACGAGCAGTACTTC.

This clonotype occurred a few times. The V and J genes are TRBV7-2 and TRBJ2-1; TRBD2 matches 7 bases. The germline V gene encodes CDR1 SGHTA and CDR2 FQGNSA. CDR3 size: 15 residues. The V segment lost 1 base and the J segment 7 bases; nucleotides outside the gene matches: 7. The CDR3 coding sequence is TGTGCCAGCAGCTTAGATCAGTGGGGGGGGAATGAGCAGTTCTTC. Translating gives CASSLDQWGGNEQFF. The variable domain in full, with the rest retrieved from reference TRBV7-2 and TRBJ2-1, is GAGVSQSPSNKVTEKGKDVELRCDPISGHTALYWYRQSLGQGLEFLIYFQGNSAPDKSGLPSDRFSAERTGGSVSTLTIQRTQQEDSAVYLCASSLDQWGGNEQFFGPGTRLTVL.

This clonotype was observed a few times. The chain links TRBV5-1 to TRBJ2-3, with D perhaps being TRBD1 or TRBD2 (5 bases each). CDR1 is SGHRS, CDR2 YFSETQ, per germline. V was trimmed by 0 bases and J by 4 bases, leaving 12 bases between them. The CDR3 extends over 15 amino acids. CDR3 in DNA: TGCGCCAGCAGCTTGGCGGACGGGGCGCCAGATACGCAGTATTTT. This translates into CASSLADGAPDTQYF.

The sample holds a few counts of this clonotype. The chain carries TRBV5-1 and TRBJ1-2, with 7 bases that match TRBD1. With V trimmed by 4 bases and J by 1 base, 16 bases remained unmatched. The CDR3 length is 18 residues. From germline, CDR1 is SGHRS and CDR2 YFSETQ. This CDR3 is CASSLIPFDRVLNYGYTF. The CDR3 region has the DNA TGCGCCAGCAGCCTGATCCCCTTCGACAGGGTCCTTAACTATGGCTACACCTTC.

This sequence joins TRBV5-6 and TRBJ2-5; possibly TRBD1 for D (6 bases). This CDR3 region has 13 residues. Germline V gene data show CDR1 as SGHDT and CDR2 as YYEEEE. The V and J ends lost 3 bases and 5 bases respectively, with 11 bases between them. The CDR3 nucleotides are TGTGCCAGCAGCTGGGACATTGGGGAGACCCAGTACTTC. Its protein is CASSWDIGETQYF.

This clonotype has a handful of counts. CDR3 DNA sequence: TGCGCCAGCAGCCAAGACTCTGTGGATGGCTACACCTTC. Its protein is CASSQDSVDGYTF. The chain carries TRBV4-3 and TRBJ1-2; unclear D gene. V was shortened by 0 bases and J by 6 bases, with 8 bases between the two germline ends. The CDR3 runs 13 residues. The germline V gene has CDR1 LGHNA and CDR2 YSLEER.

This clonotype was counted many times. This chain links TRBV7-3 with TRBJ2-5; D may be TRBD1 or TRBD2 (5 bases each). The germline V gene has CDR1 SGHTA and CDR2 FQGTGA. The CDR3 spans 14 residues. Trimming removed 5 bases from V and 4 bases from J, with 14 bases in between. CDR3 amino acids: CASSRGLEGETQYF. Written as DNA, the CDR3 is TGTGCCAGCAGCCGGGGCCTAGAGGGAGAGACCCAGTACTTC.

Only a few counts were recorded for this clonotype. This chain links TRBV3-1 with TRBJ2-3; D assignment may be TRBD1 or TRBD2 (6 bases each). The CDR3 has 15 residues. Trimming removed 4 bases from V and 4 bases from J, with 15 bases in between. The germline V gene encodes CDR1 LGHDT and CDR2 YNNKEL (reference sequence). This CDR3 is CASSLQGGPSDTQYF. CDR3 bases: TGTGCCAGCAGCCTCCAAGGGGGGCCATCAGATACGCAGTATTTT.

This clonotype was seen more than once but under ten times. The CDR3 DNA sequence: TGTGCCAGCAGCCAACTCCCTGGTGGGGCCAACGTCCTGACTTTC. Its protein product is CASSQLPGGANVLTF. V usage is TRBV12-3 or TRBV12-4 and J usage is TRBJ2-6; D not certain. CDR3 size: 15 residues. V was cut by 6 bases and J by 3 bases, with 12 bases left in between.

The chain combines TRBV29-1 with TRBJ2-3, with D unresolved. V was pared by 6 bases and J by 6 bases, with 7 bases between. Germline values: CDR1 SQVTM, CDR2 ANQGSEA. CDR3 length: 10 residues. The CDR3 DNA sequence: TGCAGCGTCCCTGACGATACGCAGTATTTT. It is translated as CSVPDDTQYF.

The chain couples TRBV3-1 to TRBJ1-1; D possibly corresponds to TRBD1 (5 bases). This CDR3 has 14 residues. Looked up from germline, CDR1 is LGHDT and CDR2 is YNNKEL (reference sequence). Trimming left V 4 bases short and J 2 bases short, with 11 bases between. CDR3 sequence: CASSRGGANTEAFF. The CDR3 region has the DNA TGTGCCAGCAGCCGGGGGGGAGCCAACACTGAAGCTTTCTTT.

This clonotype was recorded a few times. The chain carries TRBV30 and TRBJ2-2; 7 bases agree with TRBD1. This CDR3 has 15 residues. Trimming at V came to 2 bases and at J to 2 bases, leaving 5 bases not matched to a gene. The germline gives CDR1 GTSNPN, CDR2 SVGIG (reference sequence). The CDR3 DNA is TGTGCCTGGAGTAGAAAAGGGGGCAACACCGGGGAGCTGTTTTTT. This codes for CAWSRKGGNTGELFF.

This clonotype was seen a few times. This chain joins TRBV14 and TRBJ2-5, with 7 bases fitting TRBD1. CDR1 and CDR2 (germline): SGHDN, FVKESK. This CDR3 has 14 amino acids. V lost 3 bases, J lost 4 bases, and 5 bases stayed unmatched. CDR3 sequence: CASSHLDRVETQYF. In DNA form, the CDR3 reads TGTGCCAGCAGCCATTTAGACAGGGTAGAGACCCAGTACTTC.

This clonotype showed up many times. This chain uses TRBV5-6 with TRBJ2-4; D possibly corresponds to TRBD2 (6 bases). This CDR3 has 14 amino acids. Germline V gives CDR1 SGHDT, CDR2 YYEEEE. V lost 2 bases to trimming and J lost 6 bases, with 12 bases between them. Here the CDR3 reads CASSFRRVLNIQYF. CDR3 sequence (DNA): TGTGCCAGCAGCTTTAGGAGGGTTCTAAACATTCAGTACTTC.